This TCR beta chain was sequenced for a study of blood T cell repertoires in COVID-19. Study information: Sample material is recorded as cDNA or gDNA derived from T cells, B-cell-depleted T cells, or PBMCs.

Authors' analysis steps: Estimates of nucleated cell counts were drawn from the amplification of reference gene primers. Produced via immunoSEQ multiplex PCR; TCRdb's table is partial and in-frame only. The D gene and trimming were derived from the DNA, and the V and J assignments and clone size from that table. The sample consists of hundreds of thousands of clones, about 88% of them appearing once. The CDR3 sequence is 14 residues long. The V gene's germline CDR1 is SGHNT and CDR2 YYREEE (reference sequence). With 5 bases removed from V and 1 base from J, the gap between germline ends came to 12 bases.

Sample: peripheral blood. The receptor's source is a woman between 45 and 60 years old with COVID-19, enrolled during active disease. V gene TRBV5-4 combines with J gene TRBJ1-1, with a possible D match to TRBD1 (5 bases). This chain's CDR3 is CASSLDRSNTEAFF. The CDR3 DNA follows: TGTGCCAGCAGTTTAGACAGATCGAACACTGAAGCTTTCTTT.